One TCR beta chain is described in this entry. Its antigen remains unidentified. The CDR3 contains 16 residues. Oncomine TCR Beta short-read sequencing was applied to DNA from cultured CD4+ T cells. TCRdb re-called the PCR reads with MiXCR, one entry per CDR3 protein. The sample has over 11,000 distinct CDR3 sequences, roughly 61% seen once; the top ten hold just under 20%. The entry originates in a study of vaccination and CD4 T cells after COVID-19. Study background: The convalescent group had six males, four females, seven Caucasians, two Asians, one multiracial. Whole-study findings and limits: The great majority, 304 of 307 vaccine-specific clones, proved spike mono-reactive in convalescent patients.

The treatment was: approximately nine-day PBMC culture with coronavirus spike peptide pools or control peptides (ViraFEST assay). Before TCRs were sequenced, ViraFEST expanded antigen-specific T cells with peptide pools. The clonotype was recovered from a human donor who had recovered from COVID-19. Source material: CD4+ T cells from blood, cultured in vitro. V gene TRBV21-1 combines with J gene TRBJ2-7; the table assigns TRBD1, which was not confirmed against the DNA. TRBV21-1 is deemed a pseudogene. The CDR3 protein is CASSHFEVQGYYEQYF. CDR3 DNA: TGTGCCAGCAGCCACTTCGAGGTACAGGGCTACTACGAGCAGTACTTC.